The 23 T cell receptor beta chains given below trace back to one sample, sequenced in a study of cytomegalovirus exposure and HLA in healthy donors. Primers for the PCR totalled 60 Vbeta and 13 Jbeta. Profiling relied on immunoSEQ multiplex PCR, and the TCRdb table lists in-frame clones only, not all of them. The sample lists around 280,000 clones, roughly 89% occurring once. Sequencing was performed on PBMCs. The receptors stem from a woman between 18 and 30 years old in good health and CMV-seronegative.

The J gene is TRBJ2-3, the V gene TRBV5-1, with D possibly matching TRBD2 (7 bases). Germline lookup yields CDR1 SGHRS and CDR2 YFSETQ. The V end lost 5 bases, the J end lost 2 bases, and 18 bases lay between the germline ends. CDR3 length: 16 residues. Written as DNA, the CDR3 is TGCGCCAGCAGATACTGGGGGGGCGGGAACACAGATACGCAGTATTTT. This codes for CASRYWGGGNTDTQYF.

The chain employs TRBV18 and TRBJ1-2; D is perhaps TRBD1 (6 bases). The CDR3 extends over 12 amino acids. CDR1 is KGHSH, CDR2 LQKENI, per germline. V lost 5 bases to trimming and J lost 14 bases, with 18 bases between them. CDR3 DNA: TGTGCCAGCTCAGCGACAGGTTCGGCAGGGACCTTC. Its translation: CASSATGSAGTF.

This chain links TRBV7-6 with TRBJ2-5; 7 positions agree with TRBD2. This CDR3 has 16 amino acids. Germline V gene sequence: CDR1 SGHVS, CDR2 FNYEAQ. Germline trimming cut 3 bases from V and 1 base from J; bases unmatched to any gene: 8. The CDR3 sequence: CASSFRTSRLQETQYF. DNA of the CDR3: TGTGCCAGCAGCTTCAGGACTAGTCGGCTCCAAGAGACCCAGTACTTC.

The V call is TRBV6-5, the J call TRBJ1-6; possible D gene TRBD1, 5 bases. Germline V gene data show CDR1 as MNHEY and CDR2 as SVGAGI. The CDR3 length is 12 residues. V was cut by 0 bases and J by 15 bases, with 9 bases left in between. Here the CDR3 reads CASSYSPGILHF. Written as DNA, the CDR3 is TGTGCCAGCAGTTACTCCCCAGGGATCCTCCACTTT.

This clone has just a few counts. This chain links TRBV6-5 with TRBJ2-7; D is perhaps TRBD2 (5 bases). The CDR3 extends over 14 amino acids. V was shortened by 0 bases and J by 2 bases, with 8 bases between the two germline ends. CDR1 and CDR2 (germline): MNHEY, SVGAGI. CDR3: CASSYSRVPYEQYF. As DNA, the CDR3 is TGTGCCAGCAGTTACTCGAGGGTCCCCTACGAGCAGTACTTC.

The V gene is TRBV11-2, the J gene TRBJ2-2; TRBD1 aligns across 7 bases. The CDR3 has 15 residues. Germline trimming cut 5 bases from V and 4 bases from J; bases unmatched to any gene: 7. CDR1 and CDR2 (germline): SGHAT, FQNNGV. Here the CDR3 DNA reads TGTGCCAGCAGCCCTCGACAGGGAAGCACCGGGGAGCTGTTTTTT. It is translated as CASSPRQGSTGELFF.

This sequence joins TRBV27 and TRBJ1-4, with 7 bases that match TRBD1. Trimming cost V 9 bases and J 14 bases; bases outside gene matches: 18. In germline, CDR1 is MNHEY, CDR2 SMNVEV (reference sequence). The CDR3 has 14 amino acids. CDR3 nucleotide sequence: TGTGCCAGTAGACAGGGTAATAATGAAAAGCGGCTGTTTTTT. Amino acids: CASRQGNNEKRLFF.

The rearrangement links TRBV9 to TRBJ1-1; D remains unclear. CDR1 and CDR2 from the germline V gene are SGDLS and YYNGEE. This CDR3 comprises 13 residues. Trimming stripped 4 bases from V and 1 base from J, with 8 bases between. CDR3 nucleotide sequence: TGTGCCAGCAGCTCCCGGGGGAACACTGAAGCTTTCTTT. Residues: CASSSRGNTEAFF.

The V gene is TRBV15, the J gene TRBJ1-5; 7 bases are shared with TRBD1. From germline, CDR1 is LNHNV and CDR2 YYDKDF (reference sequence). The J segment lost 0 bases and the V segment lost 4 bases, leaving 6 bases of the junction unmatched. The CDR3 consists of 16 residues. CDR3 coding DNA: TGTGCCACCAGCAAAGACGGGACAGCTAGCAATCAGCCCCAGCATTTT. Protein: CATSKDGTASNQPQHF.

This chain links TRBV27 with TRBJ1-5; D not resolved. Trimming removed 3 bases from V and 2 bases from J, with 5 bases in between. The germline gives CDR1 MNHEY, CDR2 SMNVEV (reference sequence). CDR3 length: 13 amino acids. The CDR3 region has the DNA TGTGCCAGCAGTTTCCTAGGCAATCAGCCCCAGCATTTT. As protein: CASSFLGNQPQHF.

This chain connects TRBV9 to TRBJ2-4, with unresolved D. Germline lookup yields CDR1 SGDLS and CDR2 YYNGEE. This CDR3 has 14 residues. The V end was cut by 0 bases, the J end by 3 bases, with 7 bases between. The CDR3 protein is CASSVDSSKNIQYF. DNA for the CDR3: TGTGCCAGCAGCGTAGACAGTAGCAAAAACATTCAGTACTTC.

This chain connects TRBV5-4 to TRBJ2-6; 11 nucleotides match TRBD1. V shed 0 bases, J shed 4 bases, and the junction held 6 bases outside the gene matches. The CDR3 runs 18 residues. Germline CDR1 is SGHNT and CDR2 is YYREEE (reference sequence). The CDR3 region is CASSLGGQGASGANVLTF. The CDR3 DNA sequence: TGTGCCAGCAGCTTGGGTGGACAGGGGGCGTCAGGGGCCAACGTCCTGACTTTC. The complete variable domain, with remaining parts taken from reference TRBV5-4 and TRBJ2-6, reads ETGVTQSPTHLIKTRGQQVTLRCSSQSGHNTVSWYQQALGQGPQFIFQYYREEENGRGNFPPRFSGLQFPNYSSELNVNALELDDSALYLCASSLGGQGASGANVLTFGAGSRLTVL.

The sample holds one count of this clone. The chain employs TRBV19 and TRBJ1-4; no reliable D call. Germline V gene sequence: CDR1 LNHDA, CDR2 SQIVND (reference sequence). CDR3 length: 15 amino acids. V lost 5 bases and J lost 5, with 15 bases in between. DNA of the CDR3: TGTGCCAGTAGTTTGAGGAGGGAACTAAATGAAAAACTGTTTTTT. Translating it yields CASSLRRELNEKLFF.

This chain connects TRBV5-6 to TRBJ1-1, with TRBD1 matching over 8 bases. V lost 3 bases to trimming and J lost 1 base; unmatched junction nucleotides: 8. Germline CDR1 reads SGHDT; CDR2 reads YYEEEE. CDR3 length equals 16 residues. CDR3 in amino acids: CASSSGTGQANTEAFF. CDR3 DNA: TGTGCCAGCAGCTCGGGAACGGGACAGGCGAACACTGAAGCTTTCTTT. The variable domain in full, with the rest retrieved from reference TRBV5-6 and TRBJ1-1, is DAGVTQSPTHLIKTRGQQVTLRCSPKSGHDTVSWYQQALGQGPQFIFQYYEEEERQRGNFPDRFSGHQFPNYSSELNVNALLLGDSALYLCASSSGTGQANTEAFFGQGTRLTVV.

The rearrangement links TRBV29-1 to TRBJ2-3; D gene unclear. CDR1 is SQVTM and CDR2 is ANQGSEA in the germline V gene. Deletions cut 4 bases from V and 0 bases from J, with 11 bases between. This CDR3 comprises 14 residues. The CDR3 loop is CSVVRPYSTDTQYF. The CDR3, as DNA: TGCAGCGTTGTCAGGCCATATAGCACAGATACGCAGTATTTT.

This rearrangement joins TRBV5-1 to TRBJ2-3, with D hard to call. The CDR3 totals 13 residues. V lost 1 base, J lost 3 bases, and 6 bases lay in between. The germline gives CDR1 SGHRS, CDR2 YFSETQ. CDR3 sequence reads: CASSLIPTDTQYF. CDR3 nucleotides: TGCGCCAGCAGCTTGATCCCGACAGATACGCAGTATTTT. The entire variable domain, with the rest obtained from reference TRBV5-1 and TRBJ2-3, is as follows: KAGVTQTPRYLIKTRGQQVTLSCSPISGHRSVSWYQQTPGQGLQFLFEYFSETQRNKGNFPGRFSGRQFSNSRSEMNVSTLELGDSALYLCASSLIPTDTQYFGPGTRLTVL.

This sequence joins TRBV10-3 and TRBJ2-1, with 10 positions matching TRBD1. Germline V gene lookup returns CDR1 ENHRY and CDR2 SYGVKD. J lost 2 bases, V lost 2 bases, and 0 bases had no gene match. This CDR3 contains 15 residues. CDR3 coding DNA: TGTGCCATCAGTGAGGGACAGGGGGCCTACAATGAGCAGTTCTTC. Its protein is CAISEGQGAYNEQFF.

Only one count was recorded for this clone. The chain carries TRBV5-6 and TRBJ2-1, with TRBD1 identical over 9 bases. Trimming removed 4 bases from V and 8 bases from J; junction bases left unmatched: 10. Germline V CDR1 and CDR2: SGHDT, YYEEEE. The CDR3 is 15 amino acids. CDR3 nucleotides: TGTGCCAGCAGCCCAGGACAGGGGATCGGGTATGAGCAGTTCTTC. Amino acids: CASSPGQGIGYEQFF.

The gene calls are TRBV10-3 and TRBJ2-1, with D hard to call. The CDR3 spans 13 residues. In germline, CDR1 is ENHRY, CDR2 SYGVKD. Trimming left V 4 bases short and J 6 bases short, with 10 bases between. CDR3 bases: TGTGCCATCAGTGTAGCCTCCCTCAATGAGCAGTTCTTC. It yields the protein CAISVASLNEQFF.

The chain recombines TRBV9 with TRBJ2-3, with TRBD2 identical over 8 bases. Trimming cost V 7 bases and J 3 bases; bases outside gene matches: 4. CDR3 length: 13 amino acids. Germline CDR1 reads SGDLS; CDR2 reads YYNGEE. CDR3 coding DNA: TGTGCCAGCGCGGGGGGTAGAACAGATACGCAGTATTTT. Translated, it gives CASAGGRTDTQYF.

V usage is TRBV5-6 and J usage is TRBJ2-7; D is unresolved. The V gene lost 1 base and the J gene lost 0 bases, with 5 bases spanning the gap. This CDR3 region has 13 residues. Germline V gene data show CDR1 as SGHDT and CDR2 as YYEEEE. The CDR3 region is CASSLTVSYEQYF. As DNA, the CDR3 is TGTGCCAGCAGCTTGACAGTCTCCTACGAGCAGTACTTC.

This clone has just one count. As DNA, the CDR3 is TGTGCCAGCAGACAAACAGAGAACACTGAAGCTTTCTTT. Its protein is CASRQTENTEAFF. V and J are TRBV7-9 and TRBJ1-1; no definite D call. Germline V gene lookup returns CDR1 SEHNR and CDR2 FQNEAQ (reference sequence). V gave up 6 bases and J gave up 1 base, with 9 bases separating them. This CDR3 has 13 residues.

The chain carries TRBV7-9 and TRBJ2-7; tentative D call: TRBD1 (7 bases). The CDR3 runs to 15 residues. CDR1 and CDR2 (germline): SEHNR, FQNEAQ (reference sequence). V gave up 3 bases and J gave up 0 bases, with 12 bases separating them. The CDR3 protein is CASSLGGQNSYEQYF. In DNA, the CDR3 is TGTGCCAGCAGCTTGGGGGGACAGAACTCCTACGAGCAGTACTTC.